These 23 T cell receptor beta chains share one sample of origin, sequenced in a study of blood T cell repertoires in COVID-19. This table comes from immunoSEQ multiplex PCR, and its TCRdb copy is limited to in-frame clones, with some not included. This sample has around 330,000 clones, with less than 85% found just once. The material sequenced was PBMCs or T cells enriched from blood (not recorded which). The receptors come from a woman aged 25 to 39 who had been exposed to COVID-19.

This clone came up once. CDR3 residues: CASSFAGDNEQFF. In DNA form, the CDR3 reads TGTGCCAGCAGTTTCGCGGGGGACAATGAGCAGTTCTTC. The rearrangement links TRBV28 to TRBJ2-1; 7 positions match TRBD2. The ends lost 3 bases at V and 5 bases at J; junction bases unmatched: 1. The CDR3 runs 13 residues. CDR1 and CDR2 from the germline V gene are MDHEN and SYDVKM.

The V gene is TRBV2, the J gene TRBJ1-5, with D perhaps matching TRBD1 (5 bases). This CDR3 comprises 14 residues. The germline V gene has CDR1 SNHLY and CDR2 FYNNEI. Deletions cut 0 bases from V and 6 bases from J, with 9 bases between. The CDR3 sequence is CASSEAGPGQPQHF. The CDR3, as DNA: TGTGCCAGCAGTGAAGCGGGGCCCGGTCAGCCCCAGCATTTT.

The J gene is TRBJ2-3, the V gene TRBV6-2 or TRBV6-3; maybe TRBD1 (6 bases). V was pared by 6 bases and J by 0 bases, with 10 bases between. CDR1 and CDR2 (germline): MNHEY, SVGEGT. The CDR3 length is 14 residues. The CDR3 region is CASSRQVSTDTQYF. The CDR3 DNA is TGTGCCAGCAGCCGACAGGTTAGCACAGATACGCAGTATTTT.

The gene calls are TRBV5-1 and TRBJ2-3; 8 bases are a match to TRBD2. The ends lost 4 bases at V and 0 bases at J; junction bases unmatched: 7. The CDR3 consists of 16 residues. Germline V gives CDR1 SGHRS, CDR2 YFSETQ. The CDR3 DNA reads as TGCGCCAGCAGCGGTATGGCGGGGGGTAGCACAGATACGCAGTATTTT. Protein sequence: CASSGMAGGSTDTQYF. Full variable domain (missing parts from reference TRBV5-1 and TRBJ2-3): KAGVTQTPRYLIKTRGQQVTLSCSPISGHRSVSWYQQTPGQGLQFLFEYFSETQRNKGNFPGRFSGRQFSNSRSEMNVSTLELGDSALYLCASSGMAGGSTDTQYFGPGTRLTVL.

V and J are TRBV4-1 and TRBJ2-5; D may be TRBD1 (6 bases). The germline V gene encodes CDR1 MGHRA and CDR2 YSYEKL. The CDR3 consists of 15 residues. Trimming removed 0 bases at V and 1 base at J, with 9 bases between. CDR3 sequence reads: CASSQDNRAQETQYF. The CDR3 DNA is TGCGCCAGCAGCCAAGATAACAGGGCCCAAGAGACCCAGTACTTC.

CDR3 DNA: TGCGCCAGCAGCCAAGAGTACCGAACGGGGCGAGCGGGGGTAACCGGGGAGCTGTTTTTT. Protein product: CASSQEYRTGRAGVTGELFF. This chain joins TRBV4-1 and TRBJ2-2; 8 nucleotides align to TRBD2. Per the germline V gene, CDR1 is MGHRA and CDR2 is YSYEKL. The CDR3 consists of 20 residues. V gave up 0 bases and J gave up 5 bases; unmatched junction bases: 17.

The chain employs TRBV7-2 and TRBJ2-7; D may be TRBD1 (6 bases). Germline V gene sequence: CDR1 SGHTA, CDR2 FQGNSA. The CDR3 is made up of 13 amino acids. V lost 8 bases and J lost 2, with 13 bases in between. CDR3 nucleotides: TGTGCCAGCGGCAAGGGACAAGCCTACGAGCAGTACTTC. Translating gives CASGKGQAYEQYF.

This clone was observed a single time. This rearrangement joins TRBV28 to TRBJ2-7; 7 nucleotides agree with TRBD1. The CDR3 is made up of 14 amino acids. With V trimmed by 7 bases and J by 6 bases, 12 bases remained unmatched. Germline-derived CDR1 and CDR2 are MDHEN and SYDVKM. The CDR3 reads CASNRAGGSGEQYF. DNA for the CDR3: TGTGCCAGCAATAGGGCAGGGGGAAGCGGCGAGCAGTACTTC.

The V and J genes are TRBV10-3 and TRBJ2-1, with D possibly matching TRBD1 (5 bases). Deletions cut 4 bases from V and 8 bases from J, with 18 bases between. The germline V gene has CDR1 ENHRY and CDR2 SYGVKD. The CDR3 sequence is 15 residues long. The DNA for the CDR3 is TGTGCCATCAGTGTTGGGCAGGGAAGGACGGATGAGCAGTTCTTC. Amino acids: CAISVGQGRTDEQFF.

The chain is built from TRBV30 and TRBJ1-4; 11 positions agree with TRBD1. Trimming removed 3 bases from V and 6 bases from J; junction bases left unmatched: 3. In germline, CDR1 is GTSNPN, CDR2 SVGIG (reference sequence). CDR3 length: 14 amino acids. In DNA, the CDR3 is TGTGCCTGGAGCCGGACAGGGGGCGATGAAAAACTGTTTTTT. This gives the protein CAWSRTGGDEKLFF. The variable domain in full, with the rest retrieved from reference TRBV30 and TRBJ1-4, is SQTIHQWPATLVQPVGSPLSLECTVEGTSNPNLYWYRQAAGRGLQLLFYSVGIGQISSEVPQNLSASRPQDRQFILSSKKLLLSDSGFYLCAWSRTGGDEKLFFGSGTQLSVL.

J is TRBJ2-7 and V is TRBV19; D gene uncertain. Germline values: CDR1 LNHDA, CDR2 SQIVND (reference sequence). The CDR3 sequence is 13 residues long. Trimming cost V 1 base and J 0 bases, with 4 bases left between them. The CDR3 DNA follows: TGTGCCAGTAGTATAGCACTCTCCTACGAGCAGTACTTC. It yields the protein CASSIALSYEQYF.

CDR3 DNA: TGTGCCAGTAGTCCCAGGACCAGGGGATACGAGCAGTACTTC. The encoded protein is CASSPRTRGYEQYF. The chain joins TRBV19 to TRBJ2-7; D is possibly TRBD1 (6 bases). CDR1 is LNHDA and CDR2 is SQIVND in the germline V gene (reference sequence). V lost 5 bases to trimming and J lost 4 bases, with 15 bases between them. The CDR3 is 14 residues long. Variable domain in full (rest from reference TRBV19 and TRBJ2-7): DGGITQSPKYLFRKEGQNVTLSCEQNLNHDAMYWYRQDPGQGLRLIYYSQIVNDFQKGDIAEGYSVSREKKESFPLTVTSAQKNPTAFYLCASSPRTRGYEQYFGPGTRLTVT.

J is TRBJ1-1 and V is TRBV11-1; 9 bases align to TRBD1. Trimming removed 5 bases from V and 6 bases from J; junction bases left unmatched: 10. This CDR3 spans 15 amino acids. Germline V gene data show CDR1 as SGHAT and CDR2 as FQDESV (reference sequence). The CDR3 DNA reads TGTGCCAGCAGCACCAGACAGGGGGGGGACCCTGAAGCTTTCTTT. This encodes CASSTRQGGDPEAFF.

V gene TRBV4-2 combines with J gene TRBJ1-2; TRBD1 matches at 12 bases. V was pared by 0 bases and J by 8 bases, with 4 bases of the junction left unmatched. Germline lookup yields CDR1 LGHNA and CDR2 YNFKEQ. This CDR3 has 15 amino acids. In DNA form, the CDR3 reads TGTGCCAGCAGCCAAGAGGGGGACAGGGGGCAAGGCTACACCTTC. Its protein product is CASSQEGDRGQGYTF.

The chain is built from TRBV19 and TRBJ2-7; 8 nucleotides match TRBD2. Germline loops: CDR1 LNHDA, CDR2 SQIVND (reference sequence). V shed 5 bases and J 5 bases; nucleotides not matched to a gene: 11. CDR3 size: 15 residues. The CDR3 protein is CASSPTGGRFDEQYF. The CDR3 DNA is TGTGCCAGTAGTCCAACGGGAGGGCGTTTCGACGAGCAGTACTTC.

This clone has just one count. The chain carries TRBV7-9 and TRBJ2-1; 7 nucleotides agree with TRBD1. Losses at the gene ends were 2 bases for V and 9 bases for J; bases not matched to a gene: 13. The CDR3 is 16 residues long. From germline, CDR1 is SEHNR and CDR2 FQNEAQ (reference sequence). CDR3 residues: CASSLSSTGAVSEQFF. The DNA of the CDR3 is TGTGCCAGCAGCTTATCTAGTACAGGGGCCGTCAGTGAGCAGTTCTTC. Using reference TRBV7-9 and TRBJ2-1 for the parts outside the CDR3, the full variable domain is DTGVSQNPRHKITKRGQNVTFRCDPISEHNRLYWYRQTLGQGPEFLTYFQNEAQLEKSRLLSDRFSAERPKGSFSTLEIQRTEQGDSAMYLCASSLSSTGAVSEQFFGPGTRLTVL.

The chain uses TRBV19 and TRBJ1-5; D is ambiguous. The CDR3 is 14 amino acids. V was clipped by 3 bases and J by 4 bases, with 10 bases between them. Germline-derived CDR1 and CDR2 are LNHDA and SQIVND (reference sequence). The CDR3 region is CASSMVEVNQPQHF. CDR3 bases: TGTGCCAGTAGTATGGTTGAGGTTAATCAGCCCCAGCATTTT.

The chain combines TRBV7-2 with TRBJ1-6, with D perhaps matching TRBD1 (6 bases). V was pared by 5 bases and J by 11 bases, with 10 bases between. The CDR3 is 12 residues long. The germline CDR1 and CDR2 sequences are SGHTA and FQGNSA. DNA of the CDR3: TGTGCCAGCAGCCACAGGGAACCACCCCTCCACTTT. Amino acids: CASSHREPPLHF.

The chain uses TRBV2 and TRBJ2-7, with 9 nucleotides matching TRBD2. From germline, CDR1 is SNHLY and CDR2 FYNNEI. The CDR3 covers 15 residues. V dropped 1 base and J dropped 4; count of bases not matched to a gene: 5. CDR3 in DNA: TGTGCCAGCAGTGAAGACGGACTAGCGATATACGAGCAGTACTTC. Its translation: CASSEDGLAIYEQYF.

The chain combines TRBV27 with TRBJ1-1; no clear D. Germline CDR1 is MNHEY and CDR2 is SMNVEV (reference sequence). Trimming stripped 11 bases from V and 5 bases from J, with 18 bases between. The length of the CDR3 is 13 residues. Written as DNA, the CDR3 is TGTGCCGCGCGCCCGGCCGGGGAGACTGAAGCTTTCTTT. This encodes CAARPAGETEAFF.

The chain is built from TRBV29-1 and TRBJ1-2, with D unclear. CDR1 and CDR2 from the germline V gene are SQVTM and ANQGSEA. V dropped 1 base and J dropped 8 bases, with 11 bases sitting between them. This CDR3 has 12 residues. The CDR3 protein is CSVEVMPGGYTF. The CDR3 coding sequence is TGCAGCGTTGAAGTTATGCCCGGGGGCTACACCTTC.

The chain links TRBV2 to TRBJ1-5; 7 bases map to TRBD1. The CDR3 runs 15 residues. V lost 4 bases and J lost 6; bases outside the gene matches: 9. Germline V lookup: CDR1 SNHLY, CDR2 FYNNEI. The chain's CDR3 is CASSALDRASQPQHF. In nucleotides, the CDR3 is TGTGCCAGCAGTGCGCTCGACAGGGCAAGTCAGCCCCAGCATTTT.

The chain is built from TRBV19 and TRBJ2-7, with D perhaps matching TRBD2 (6 bases). The CDR3 extends over 15 amino acids. Germline CDR1 and CDR2: LNHDA and SQIVND (reference sequence). Trimming took off 4 bases at V and 0 bases at J, with 13 bases between the two ends. CDR3 DNA: TGTGCCAGTAGTAAGGGACTCGTCGGCTCCTACGAGCAGTACTTC. Residues: CASSKGLVGSYEQYF.